These 13 T cell receptor beta chains came from one sample sequenced in a study of T-cell reconstitution after alpha-beta-depleted transplantation in children. TCRbeta library construction was performed incorporating unique molecular identifiers. Each CDR3 protein gets one entry after TCRdb re-called the PCR reads with MiXCR. Of fewer than 120,000 distinct CDR3 sequences in the sample, 10% to 13% were seen once. The sequencing used PBMCs from the stem cell graft donor, collected from the stem cell graft. Receptor source: a human donor who donated a stem cell graft to a child with acute lymphoblastic leukemia.

This clonotype was recorded a few times. This may be a read error, as it is one base from a much larger clone. The chain combines TRBV20-1 with TRBJ1-5; D is possibly TRBD1 (6 bases). The CDR3 extends over 17 amino acids. The germline CDR1 and CDR2 sequences are DFQATT and SNEGSKA (reference sequence). CDR3 protein: CCARDQWPGVFNQPQHF. CDR3 coding DNA: TGCTGTGCTAGAGATCAATGGCCAGGGGTCTTCAATCAGCCCCAGCATTTT.

This clonotype was recorded many times. The DNA of the CDR3 is TGTGCCAGCAGTGAATTCGGCGGACTCTCCGGGCTACCCGAGCAGTACTTC. Translated, it gives CASSEFGGLSGLPEQYF. This chain uses TRBV25-1 with TRBJ2-7, with D perhaps matching TRBD2 (5 bases). This CDR3 region has 17 residues. The V and J ends lost 1 base and 6 bases respectively, with 22 bases between them. Germline CDR1 and CDR2: MGHDK and SYGVNS.

This clonotype was recorded many times. The rearrangement joins TRBV20-1 to TRBJ2-3; no reliable D call. The CDR3 has 15 amino acids. Germline CDR1 reads DFQATT; CDR2 reads SNEGSKA (reference sequence). V was trimmed by 0 bases and J by 3 bases, leaving 13 bases between them. CDR3 protein: CSARDSPDKTDTQYF. CDR3 DNA: TGCAGTGCTAGAGACTCGCCTGACAAGACAGATACGCAGTATTTT.

This clonotype was found many times. The rearrangement links TRBV12-3 or TRBV12-4 to TRBJ1-5, with TRBD1 matching over 7 bases. The length of the CDR3 is 17 residues. The ends lost 2 bases at V and 6 bases at J; junction bases unmatched: 13. DNA of the CDR3: TGTGCCAGCAGTTTACCAAATTTCAGGGGGGGGGCTCAGCCCCAGCATTTT. Amino acid sequence: CASSLPNFRGGAQPQHF.

This clonotype was counted at least ten times. This rearrangement joins TRBV29-1 to TRBJ2-1, with TRBD1 identical over 10 bases. Trimming took 6 bases from V and 8 from J; bases not matched to a gene: 10. The CDR3 loop spans 14 amino acids. CDR1 and CDR2 (germline): SQVTM, ANQGSEA. The CDR3 sequence: CSVFRDRGIYEQFF. The DNA of the CDR3 is TGCAGCGTCTTCCGGGACAGGGGTATCTATGAGCAGTTCTTC.

This clonotype was observed at least ten times. The rearrangement uses TRBV6-2 or TRBV6-3 and TRBJ1-4; no clear D. CDR3 length equals 16 residues. The germline CDR1 and CDR2 sequences are MNHEY and SVGEGT. V lost 10 bases to trimming and J lost 6 bases, with 24 bases between them. The CDR3 here is CAIARTRSVFDEKLFF. The CDR3 DNA sequence: TGTGCCATCGCGCGGACGAGATCGGTGTTTGATGAAAAACTGTTTTTT.

This clonotype was counted many times. V gene TRBV29-1 combines with J gene TRBJ2-7; 10 bases align to TRBD2. V was pared by 7 bases and J by 3 bases, with 6 bases of the junction left unmatched. CDR1 is SQVTM and CDR2 is ANQGSEA in the germline V gene. The CDR3 is made up of 13 amino acids. The CDR3 region is CSGRSSGSYEQYF. DNA for the CDR3: TGCAGCGGCAGATCTAGCGGGAGCTACGAGCAGTACTTC.

This clonotype was seen many times. This chain connects TRBV3-1 to TRBJ2-1; D is possibly TRBD2 (5 bases). Germline CDR1 is LGHDT and CDR2 is YNNKEL (reference sequence). This CDR3 comprises 15 residues. V lost 0 bases, J lost 7 bases, and 13 bases lay in between. In nucleotides, the CDR3 is TGTGCCAGCAGCCAAGATTTCGGGGATTCGAATGAGCAGTTCTTC. This encodes CASSQDFGDSNEQFF.

This clonotype was picked up many times. This sequence joins TRBV5-6 and TRBJ1-4, with 7 bases lining up with TRBD1. The ends lost 6 bases at V and 7 bases at J; junction bases unmatched: 12. The CDR3 contains 15 residues. Looked up from germline, CDR1 is SGHDT and CDR2 is YYEEEE. The CDR3 protein is CASIPTGVFSEKLFF. CDR3 nucleotides: TGTGCCAGCATCCCCACAGGGGTTTTTAGTGAAAAACTGTTTTTT.

CDR3 loop: CASSQLAGGPNEQFF. The CDR3 DNA reads TGTGCCAGCAGTCAACTAGCGGGAGGGCCGAATGAGCAGTTCTTC. The rearrangement joins TRBV12-3 or TRBV12-4 to TRBJ2-1; 13 bases agree with TRBD2. The CDR3 length is 15 residues. V gave up 5 bases and J gave up 7 bases; unmatched junction bases: 5.

This clonotype came up many times. V is TRBV9 and J is TRBJ2-2; 8 bases match TRBD1. The ends lost 3 bases at V and 0 bases at J; junction bases unmatched: 4. CDR1 and CDR2 (germline): SGDLS, YYNGEE. This CDR3 comprises 16 residues. CDR3 residues: CASSDTGQANTGELFF. The CDR3 bases are TGTGCCAGCAGCGATACGGGACAGGCGAACACCGGGGAGCTGTTTTTT.

This clonotype was seen repeatedly, ten times or more. The chain carries TRBV4-3 and TRBJ2-1, with TRBD1 matching over 10 bases. In germline, CDR1 is LGHNA, CDR2 YSLEER. The ends lost 5 bases at V and 7 bases at J; junction bases unmatched: 8. The CDR3 contains 15 residues. CDR3 region: CASSGRQGAGNEQFF. CDR3 nucleotide sequence: TGCGCCAGCAGCGGGAGACAGGGGGCAGGTAATGAGCAGTTCTTC.

This clonotype appeared many times. This chain uses TRBV27 with TRBJ2-1; D is undetermined. Germline CDR1 is MNHEY and CDR2 is SMNVEV (reference sequence). V was trimmed by 5 bases and J by 4 bases, leaving 15 bases between them. CDR3 length equals 15 residues. The CDR3 DNA follows: TGTGCCAGCAGTCTCCCGGGTAACAGTTACAATGAGCAGTTCTTC. This sequence encodes CASSLPGNSYNEQFF.